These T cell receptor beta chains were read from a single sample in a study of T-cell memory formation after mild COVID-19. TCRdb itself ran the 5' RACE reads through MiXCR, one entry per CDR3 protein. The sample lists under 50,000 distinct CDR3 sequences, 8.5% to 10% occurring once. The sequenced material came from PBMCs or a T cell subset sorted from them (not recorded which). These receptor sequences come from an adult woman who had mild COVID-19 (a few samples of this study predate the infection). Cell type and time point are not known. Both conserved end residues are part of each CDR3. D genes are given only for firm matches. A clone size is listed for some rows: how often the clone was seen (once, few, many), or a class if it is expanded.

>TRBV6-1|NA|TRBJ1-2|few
CASSWDVYGYTF
TGTGCCAGCAGTTGGGACGTCTATGGCTACACCTTC
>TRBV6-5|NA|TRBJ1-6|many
CASRTGGGRDNSPLHF
TGTGCCAGCAGGACAGGAGGAGGGCGCGATAATTCACCCCTCCACTTT
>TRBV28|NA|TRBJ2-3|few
CASSLDRLRTDTQYF
TGTGCCAGCAGTTTAGACCGTCTCCGCACAGATACGCAGTATTTT
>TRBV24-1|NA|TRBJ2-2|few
CATSLISGVDTGELFF
TGTGCCACCAGTTTAATTTCGGGGGTCGACACCGGGGAGCTGTTTTTT
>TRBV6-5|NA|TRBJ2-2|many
CASSGTGRPGELFF
TGTGCCAGCAGCGGAACCGGCCGGCCCGGGGAGCTGTTTTTT
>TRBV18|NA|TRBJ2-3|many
CASSPSFGLDTQYF
TGTGCCAGCTCACCTTCATTCGGTTTGGATACGCAGTATTTT
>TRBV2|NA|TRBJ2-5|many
CASSRQETQYF
TGTGCCAGCAGTCGACAGGAGACCCAGTACTTC
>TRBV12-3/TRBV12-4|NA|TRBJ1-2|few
CASSFWGRADYGYTF
TGTGCCAGCAGTTTCTGGGGGCGGGCGGACTATGGCTACACCTTC
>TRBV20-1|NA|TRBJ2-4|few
CSASESIAKNIQYF
TGCAGTGCTAGTGAGTCCATAGCCAAAAACATTCAGTACTTC
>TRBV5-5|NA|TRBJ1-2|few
CASSSLDHGGGYTF
TGTGCCAGCAGCTCCCTCGATCACGGTGGTGGCTACACCTTC
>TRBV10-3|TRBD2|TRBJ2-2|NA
CAINQLAGGTNTGELFF
TGTGCCATCAACCAACTAGCGGGAGGAACGAACACCGGGGAGCTGTTTTTT
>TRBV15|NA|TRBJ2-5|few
CATASQGETQYF
TGTGCCACCGCCTCTCAGGGAGAGACCCAGTACTTC
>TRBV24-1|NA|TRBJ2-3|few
CATSDQTRGSTDTQYF
TGTGCCACCAGTGACCAAACACGGGGGAGCACAGATACGCAGTATTTT
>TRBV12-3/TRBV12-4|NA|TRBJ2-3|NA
CASSWGGGTDTQYF
TGTGCCAGCAGTTGGGGCGGGGGCACAGATACGCAGTATTTT
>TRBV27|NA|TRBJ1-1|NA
CASSYWSNTEAFF
TGTGCCAGCAGTTACTGGTCGAACACTGAAGCTTTCTTT
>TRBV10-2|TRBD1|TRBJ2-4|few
CASSHRGDIQYF
TGCGCCAGCAGTCACAGGGGGGACATTCAGTACTTC
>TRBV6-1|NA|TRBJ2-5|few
CATSLQLAPQETQYF
TGTGCCACCAGCCTTCAACTAGCCCCCCAAGAGACCCAGTACTTC
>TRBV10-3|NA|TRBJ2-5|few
CAISESQAGETQYF
TGTGCCATCAGTGAGTCGCAGGCTGGGGAGACCCAGTACTTC
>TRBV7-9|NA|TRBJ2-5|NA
CASSLTPAKETQYF
TGTGCCAGCAGCTTAACTCCAGCTAAAGAGACCCAGTACTTC
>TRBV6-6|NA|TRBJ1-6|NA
CASSFDSENSPLHF
TGTGCCAGCAGTTTTGACAGTGAGAATTCACCCCTCCACTTT
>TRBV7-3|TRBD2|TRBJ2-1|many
CASSSTSDPYNEQFF
TGTGCCAGCAGCTCCACTAGCGACCCCTACAATGAGCAGTTCTTC
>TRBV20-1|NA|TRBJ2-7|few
CSAREGSRTYEQYF
TGCAGTGCTAGAGAGGGCTCGCGGACCTACGAGCAGTACTTC
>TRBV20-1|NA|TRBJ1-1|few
CSARGSLNTEAFF
TGCAGTGCTAGAGGAAGCTTGAACACTGAAGCTTTCTTT
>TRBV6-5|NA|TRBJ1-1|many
CASSYHPSGTQEAFF
TGTGCCAGCAGTTACCACCCCTCCGGCACACAAGAAGCTTTCTTT
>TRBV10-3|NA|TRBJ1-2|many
CAISESKAGTHYGYTF
TGTGCCATCAGTGAGTCGAAGGCTGGGACACACTATGGCTACACCTTC
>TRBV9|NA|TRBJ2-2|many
CASRALQGSGELFF
TGTGCCAGCAGAGCTCTCCAGGGCTCCGGGGAGCTGTTTTTT
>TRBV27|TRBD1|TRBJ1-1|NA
CASSLGTAPENTEAFF
TGTGCCAGCAGTTTAGGGACAGCTCCCGAGAACACTGAAGCTTTCTTT